This T cell receptor beta chain emerged from a study of blood T cell repertoires in COVID-19. Study overall: Researchers got acute and convalescent COVID-19 samples from the United States, Italy and Spain. The analysed material was cDNA or gDNA that came from T cells, B-cell-depleted T cells, or PBMCs.

In the original workflow: Reference gene primers were amplified, and this amplification served to estimate nucleated cell counts. Method: immunoSEQ multiplex PCR; TCRdb's copy keeps in-frame clones and lacks some. For V, J and clone size, that table is used; D and trimming come from the DNA. The data contain approximately 72,000 clones, 70% to 90% of them singletons. Unmatched junction bases numbered 3, after V lost 5 bases and J lost 4 bases. The CDR3 sequence is 13 residues long. The V gene's germline CDR1 is SGHTA and CDR2 FQGTGA. This receptor was obtained from a woman of 80 years or more with acute or convalescent COVID-19. This rearrangement joins TRBV7-3 to TRBJ1-2; TRBD1 agrees at 8 bases. The sample taken for sequencing was peripheral blood. The CDR3 region is CASSGQGGYGYTF. As DNA, the CDR3 is TGTGCCAGCAGCGGACAGGGTGGCTATGGCTACACCTTC.